This T cell receptor beta chain appears in the sequencing data of a study of control samples from healthy donors and cancer patients. The germline gives CDR1 SGHVS, CDR2 FQNEAQ. Trimming took 2 bases from V and 5 from J; bases not matched to a gene: 12. This CDR3 comprises 17 residues. Data came from immunoSEQ multiplex PCR; TCRdb stores just in-frame clones and leaves some out. This table has 75,000 or so clones, approximately 90% appearing once. This TCR was sampled from a man aged 55 to 70 with colorectal cancer. Material: PBMCs. The rearrangement links TRBV7-8 to TRBJ2-5, with TRBD2 matching 9 bases. CDR3 coding DNA: TGTGCCAGCAGCTTAATTACTAGCGGGTCAACGGGGGAGACCCAGTACTTC. Its protein is CASSLITSGSTGETQYF.